This TCR beta chain was recorded in a study of T-cell reconstitution after alpha-beta-depleted transplantation in children. Germline CDR1 and CDR2: SGHTA and FQGNSA. The trim removed 5 bases at V and 2 bases at J, leaving 3 bases unmatched. This CDR3 has 15 residues. Researchers prepared the TCRbeta library using unique molecular identifiers, the study reports. From the PCR reads, TCRdb called clonotypes with MiXCR, one entry per CDR3 protein. The sample holds approximately 640,000 distinct CDR3 sequences; approximately 16% are singletons and the top ten take 1.1%. This clonotype was recorded many times.

The chain uses TRBV7-2 and TRBJ2-6; the match to TRBD1 covers 7 bases. The receptor comes from a human donor who donated a stem cell graft to a child with acute myeloid leukemia. The starting material was PBMCs from the stem cell graft donor, obtained from the stem cell graft. The CDR3 sequence: CASSPTGPGANVLTF. CDR3 bases: TGTGCCAGCAGCCCGACAGGGCCTGGGGCCAACGTCCTGACTTTC.